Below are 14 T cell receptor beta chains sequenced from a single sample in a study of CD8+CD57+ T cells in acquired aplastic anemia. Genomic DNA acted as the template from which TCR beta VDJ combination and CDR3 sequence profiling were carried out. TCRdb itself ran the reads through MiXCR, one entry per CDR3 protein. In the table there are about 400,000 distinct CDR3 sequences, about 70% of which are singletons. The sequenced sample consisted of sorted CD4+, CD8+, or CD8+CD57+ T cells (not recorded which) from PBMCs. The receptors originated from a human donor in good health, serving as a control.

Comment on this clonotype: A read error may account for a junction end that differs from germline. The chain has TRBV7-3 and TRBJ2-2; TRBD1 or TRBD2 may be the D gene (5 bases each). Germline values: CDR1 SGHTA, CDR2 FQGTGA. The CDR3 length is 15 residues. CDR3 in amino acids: CASSATKGPTGELFF. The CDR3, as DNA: TGTGCCAGCAGCGCGACTAAGGGGCCCACCGGCGAGCTGTTTTTT. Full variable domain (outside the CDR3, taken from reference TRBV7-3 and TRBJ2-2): GAGVSQTPSNKVTEKGKYVELRCDPISGHTALYWYRQSLGQGPEFLIYFQGTGAADDSGLPNDRFFAVRPEGSVSTLKIQRTERGDSAVYLCASSATKGPTGELFFGEGSRLTVL.

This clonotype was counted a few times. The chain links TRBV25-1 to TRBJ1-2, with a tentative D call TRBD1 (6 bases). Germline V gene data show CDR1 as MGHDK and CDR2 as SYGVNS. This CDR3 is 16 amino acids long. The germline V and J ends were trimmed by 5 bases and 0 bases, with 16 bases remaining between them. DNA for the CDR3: TGTGCCAGCAGTCCCCATGGACAGTTAGCTAACTATGGCTACACCTTC. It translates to CASSPHGQLANYGYTF.

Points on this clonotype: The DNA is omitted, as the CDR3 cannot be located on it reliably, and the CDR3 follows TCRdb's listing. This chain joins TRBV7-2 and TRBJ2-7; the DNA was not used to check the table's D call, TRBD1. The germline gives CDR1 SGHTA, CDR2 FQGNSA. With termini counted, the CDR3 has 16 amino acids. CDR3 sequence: CASSLGGGTSSTSQYF.

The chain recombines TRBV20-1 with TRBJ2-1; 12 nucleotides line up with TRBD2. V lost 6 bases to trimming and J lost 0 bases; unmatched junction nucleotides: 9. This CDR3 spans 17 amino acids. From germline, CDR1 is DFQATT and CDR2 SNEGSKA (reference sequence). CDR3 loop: CSAPGLAGPRSYNEQFF. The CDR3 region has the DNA TGCAGTGCACCCGGACTAGCGGGACCCCGCTCCTACAATGAGCAGTTCTTC.

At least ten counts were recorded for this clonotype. CDR3 sequence reads: CASTAQGRSTEAFF. CDR3 DNA: TGTGCCAGCACGGCCCAGGGGAGGAGTACTGAAGCTTTCTTT. The chain carries TRBV6-5 and TRBJ1-1; weak D call: TRBD1 (6 bases). V was clipped by 7 bases and J by 5 bases, with 17 bases between them. This CDR3 has 14 amino acids. Germline CDR1 MNHEY, CDR2 SVGAGI.

CDR3 residues: CSARQGTNYAEAFF. CDR3 in DNA: TGCAGTGCAAGACAGGGGACAAACTACGCTGAAGCTTTCTTT. The V and J genes are TRBV20-1 and TRBJ1-1, with 8 bases identical to TRBD1. CDR1 is DFQATT, CDR2 SNEGSKA, per germline (reference sequence). V shed 6 bases, J shed 6 bases, and the junction held 12 bases outside the gene matches. The CDR3 runs to 14 residues.

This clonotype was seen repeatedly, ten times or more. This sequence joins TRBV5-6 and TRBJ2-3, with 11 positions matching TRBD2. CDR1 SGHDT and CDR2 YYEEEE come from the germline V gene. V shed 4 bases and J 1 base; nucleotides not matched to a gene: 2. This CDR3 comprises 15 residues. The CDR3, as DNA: TGTGCCAGCAGCGGGGGACTAGCGGGCACAGATACGCAGTATTTT. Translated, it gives CASSGGLAGTDTQYF.

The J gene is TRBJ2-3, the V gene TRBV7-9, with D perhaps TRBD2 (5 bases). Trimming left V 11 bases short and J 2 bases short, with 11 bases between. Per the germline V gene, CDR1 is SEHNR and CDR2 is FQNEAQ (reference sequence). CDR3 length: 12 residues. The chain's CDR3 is CAGEGNTDTQYF. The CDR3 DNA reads TGTGCCGGAGAGGGAAACACAGATACGCAGTATTTT.

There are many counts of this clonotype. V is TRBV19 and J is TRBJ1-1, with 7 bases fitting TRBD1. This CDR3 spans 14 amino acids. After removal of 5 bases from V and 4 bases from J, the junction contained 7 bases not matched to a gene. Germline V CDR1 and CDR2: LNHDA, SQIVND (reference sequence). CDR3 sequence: CASSARQGGTEAFF. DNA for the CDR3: TGTGCCAGTAGTGCCAGACAGGGCGGCACTGAAGCTTTCTTT. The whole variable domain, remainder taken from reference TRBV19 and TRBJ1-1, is DGGITQSPKYLFRKEGQNVTLSCEQNLNHDAMYWYRQDPGQGLRLIYYSQIVNDFQKGDIAEGYSVSREKKESFPLTVTSAQKNPTAFYLCASSARQGGTEAFFGQGTRLTVV.

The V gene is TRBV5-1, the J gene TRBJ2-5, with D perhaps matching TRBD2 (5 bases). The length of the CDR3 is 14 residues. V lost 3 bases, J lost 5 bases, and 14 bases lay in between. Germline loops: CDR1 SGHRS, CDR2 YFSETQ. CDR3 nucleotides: TGCGCCAGCAGCTCATGGGCCGGGGATGAGACCCAGTACTTC. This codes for CASSSWAGDETQYF.

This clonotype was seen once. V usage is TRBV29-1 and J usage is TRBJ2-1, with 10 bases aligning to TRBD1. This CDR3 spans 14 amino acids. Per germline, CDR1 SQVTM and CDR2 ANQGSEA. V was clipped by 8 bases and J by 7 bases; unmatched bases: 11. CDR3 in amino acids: CSKQRTGGENEQFF. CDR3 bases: TGCAGCAAGCAACGGACAGGGGGGGAAAATGAGCAGTTCTTC.

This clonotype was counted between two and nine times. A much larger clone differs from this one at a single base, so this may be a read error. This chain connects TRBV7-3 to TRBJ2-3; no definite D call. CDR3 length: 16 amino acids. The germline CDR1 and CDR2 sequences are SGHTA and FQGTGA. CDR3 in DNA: TGTGTCAGCAGCTTACCCATAGAAACTAGCACAGATACGCAGTATTTT. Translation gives CVSSLPIETSTDTQYF.

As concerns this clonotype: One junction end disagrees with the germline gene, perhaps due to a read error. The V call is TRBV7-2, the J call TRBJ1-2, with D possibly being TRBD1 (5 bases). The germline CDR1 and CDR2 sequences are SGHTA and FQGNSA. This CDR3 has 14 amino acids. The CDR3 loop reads CASGTSLTVTDTPF. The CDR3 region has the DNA TGTGCCAGCGGGACTAGCTTAACGGTCACAGATACGCCCTTC. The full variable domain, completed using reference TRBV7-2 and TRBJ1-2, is GAGVSQSPSNKVTEKGKDVELRCDPISGHTALYWYRQSLGQGLEFLIYFQGNSAPDKSGLPSDRFSAERTGGSVSTLTIQRTQQEDSAVYLCASGTSLTVTDTPFGSGTRLTVV.

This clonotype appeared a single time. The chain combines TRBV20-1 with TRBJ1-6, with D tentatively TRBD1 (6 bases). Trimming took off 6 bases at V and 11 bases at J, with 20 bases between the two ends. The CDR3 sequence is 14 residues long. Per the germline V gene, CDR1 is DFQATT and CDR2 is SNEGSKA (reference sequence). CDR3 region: CSARTAGRDTPLHF. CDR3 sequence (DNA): TGCAGTGCCCGGACAGCTGGGCGCGATACACCCCTCCACTTT.